The entry below gives a single TCR beta chain sequence along with its context. Antigen specificity is unknown. The table came from immunoSEQ multiplex PCR; TCRdb's copy has only in-frame clones and leaves some out. The sample includes about 26,000 clones, 82% of them seen just once. This CDR3 region has 13 residues. CDR1 MNHNY and CDR2 SVGAGI come from the germline V gene (reference sequence). V lost 2 bases to trimming and J lost 9 bases; unmatched junction nucleotides: 7. This sample is part of a study of graft-versus-host responses after intestinal transplantation. Study-wide context: Recipients got multivisceral, liver-intestinal, or isolated intestinal transplants. Findings and caveats of the study: Some patients had graft-donor T cell macrochimerism, and their allografts showed high graft-versus-host to host-versus-graft clonal ratios. GvH clones surfaced in recipient marrow, some emerging earlier in ileum or blood.

The chain links TRBV6-6 to TRBJ2-7; 7 bases agree with TRBD1. The sample consisted of unstimulated CD4+ T cells sorted from spleen or lymph node cells, taken before intestinal transplant. The clonotype originates from a human donor who received an intestinal transplant. The chain's CDR3 is CASSYRGQVRQYF. The CDR3, as DNA: TGTGCCAGCAGTTACAGGGGGCAGGTGCGGCAGTACTTC.